A single sample is the source of the 19 T cell receptor beta chains below, sequenced in a study of T cells after yellow fever vaccination. TCRdb re-analysed the 5' RACE reads in MiXCR, keeping a single row per CDR3 protein. This sample has 610,000 or so distinct CDR3 sequences; over 9% occur once, and the top ten carry 15%. The sequencing used PBMCs, collected on the day of the yellow fever booster vaccination. The receptor set was obtained from a man aged 25 to 40 who received the YFV17D yellow fever vaccine.

This chain connects TRBV20-1 to TRBJ2-1, with D uncertain. The CDR3 loop spans 11 amino acids. Trimming took off 7 bases at V and 8 bases at J, with 12 bases between the two ends. Per germline, CDR1 DFQATT and CDR2 SNEGSKA (reference sequence). CDR3 amino acids: CSVRVADEQFF. Here the CDR3 DNA reads TGCAGTGTTCGAGTGGCGGATGAGCAGTTCTTC.

The chain couples TRBV10-1 to TRBJ2-5; D is unresolved. CDR1 is WNHNN and CDR2 is SYGVQD in the germline V gene (reference sequence). Trimming pared 3 bases from V and 5 bases from J, leaving 13 bases between. The CDR3 is 14 residues long. The CDR3 is CASSDGVVGETQYF. The CDR3 bases are TGCGCCAGCAGTGACGGAGTAGTGGGTGAGACCCAGTACTTC.

This clonotype was counted ten times or more. The V and J genes are TRBV12-3 or TRBV12-4 and TRBJ2-5, with D perhaps matching TRBD1 (5 bases). Trimming removed 4 bases from V and 2 bases from J, with 8 bases in between. The CDR3 covers 13 residues. The CDR3 region has the DNA TGTGCCAGCAGTTGGACACCTCAAGAGACCCAGTACTTC. Amino acids: CASSWTPQETQYF.

This sequence joins TRBV3-1 and TRBJ1-2; D remains ambiguous. The CDR3 has 14 amino acids. CDR1 and CDR2 (germline): LGHDT, YNNKEL (reference sequence). Trimming pared 4 bases from V and 4 bases from J, leaving 13 bases between. The DNA for the CDR3 is TGTGCCAGCAGCCGTTCAAGGGTCAGCTATGGCTACACCTTC. This translates into CASSRSRVSYGYTF.

This clonotype appeared many times. The chain links TRBV10-2 to TRBJ2-7, with 8 bases fitting TRBD1. V dropped 4 bases and J dropped 1; count of bases not matched to a gene: 6. The CDR3 covers 15 residues. Germline CDR1 WSHSY, CDR2 SAAADI. In nucleotides, the CDR3 is TGCGCCAGCAGTGTTAGACAGGGGACTTCCTACGAGCAGTACTTC. This encodes CASSVRQGTSYEQYF.

About this clonotype: With a much larger clone just one base away, this may be a read error. CDR3 region: CSATGEGYEQYF. The CDR3 coding sequence is TGCAGCGCCACAGGGGAAGGCTACGAGCAGTACTTC. V is TRBV29-1 and J is TRBJ2-7, with 7 bases matching TRBD1. The CDR3 spans 12 residues. Germline loops: CDR1 SQVTM, CDR2 ANQGSEA. V trimming: 7 bases; J trimming: 3 bases; junction bases outside the gene matches: 6.

This clonotype was seen a handful of times. The chain links TRBV28 to TRBJ1-6; D is perhaps TRBD1 (6 bases). Germline values: CDR1 MDHEN, CDR2 SYDVKM. V shed 6 bases and J shed 9 bases, with 12 bases lying between them. The CDR3 length is 13 residues. As DNA, the CDR3 is TGTGCCAGCAGAGTCAGGGGTCGTTCACCCCTCCACTTT. Protein sequence: CASRVRGRSPLHF.

This clonotype was counted once. This chain joins TRBV20-1 and TRBJ2-5; a possible D gene is TRBD1 (6 bases). Germline loops: CDR1 DFQATT, CDR2 SNEGSKA (reference sequence). The V end was cut by 3 bases, the J end by 3 bases, with 11 bases between. This CDR3 comprises 13 residues. CDR3 sequence reads: CSARGAREETQYF. The CDR3 coding sequence is TGCAGTGCTAGGGGGGCGCGAGAAGAGACCCAGTACTTC.

The V and J genes are TRBV28 and TRBJ1-5; D is perhaps TRBD1 (6 bases). V was shortened by 3 bases and J by 5 bases, with 17 bases between the two germline ends. Germline V gene lookup returns CDR1 MDHEN and CDR2 SYDVKM. The CDR3 contains 16 residues. CDR3 nucleotides: TGTGCCAGCAGTTTGCAAACAGGGAAGGCCTATCAGCCCCAGCATTTT. Protein sequence: CASSLQTGKAYQPQHF.

This chain joins TRBV5-1 and TRBJ2-3, with TRBD2 identical over 11 bases. The V gene end was trimmed by 1 base and the J gene end by 1 base; junction bases not matched to a gene: 2. This CDR3 spans 16 amino acids. The germline CDR1 and CDR2 sequences are SGHRS and YFSETQ. The chain's CDR3 is CASSLQGLAGTDTQYF. The CDR3 DNA reads TGCGCCAGCAGCTTGCAGGGACTAGCGGGCACAGATACGCAGTATTTT.

This clonotype was seen a handful of times. This rearrangement joins TRBV21-1 to TRBJ2-5; TRBD2 is the table's D call and was not checked against the DNA. TRBV21-1 is reported as a pseudogene. The CDR3 is 14 residues long. CDR3 sequence reads: CASSPRGRPETQYF. The CDR3 region has the DNA TGTGCCAGCAGCCCCCGGGGACGGCCGGAGACCCAGTACTTC.

This clonotype was observed a handful of times. The chain couples TRBV18 to TRBJ1-4; unclear D gene. In germline, CDR1 is KGHSH, CDR2 LQKENI. The V and J ends lost 2 bases and 4 bases respectively, with 5 bases between them. The CDR3 runs 13 residues. CDR3 in amino acids: CASSPGFNEKLFF. The CDR3 DNA sequence: TGTGCCAGCTCACCAGGGTTTAATGAAAAACTGTTTTTT.

This clonotype turned up a few times. This sequence joins TRBV29-1 and TRBJ1-2; D not resolved. The germline CDR1 and CDR2 sequences are SQVTM and ANQGSEA. Trimming removed 7 bases at V and 4 bases at J, with 10 bases between. CDR3 size: 11 residues. CDR3 amino acids: CSAELGYGYTF. The CDR3 DNA reads TGCAGCGCCGAACTAGGCTATGGCTACACCTTC.

This clonotype was detected many times. This chain links TRBV12-3 or TRBV12-4 with TRBJ2-2; 7 bases align to TRBD2. V dropped 4 bases and J dropped 5; count of bases not matched to a gene: 10. This CDR3 spans 16 amino acids. The DNA for the CDR3 is TGTGCCAGCAGTTATCGTGGCAGCGGGAAAACCGGGGAGCTGTTTTTT. It specifies CASSYRGSGKTGELFF.

Ten or more counts support this clonotype. The rearrangement links TRBV9 to TRBJ1-2, with D possibly matching TRBD1 (6 bases). This CDR3 comprises 16 residues. Germline V gene data show CDR1 as SGDLS and CDR2 as YYNGEE. V was clipped by 3 bases and J by 2 bases, with 17 bases between them. CDR3 in DNA: TGTGCCAGCAGCGATCGATGGGGGCTAGAAAACTATGGCTACACCTTC. It encodes CASSDRWGLENYGYTF.

This clonotype has a handful of counts. This sequence joins TRBV7-2 and TRBJ2-7; 7 nucleotides agree with TRBD1. There are 15 residues in the CDR3. Trimming at V came to 1 base and at J to 4 bases, leaving 7 bases not matched to a gene. Germline lookup yields CDR1 SGHTA and CDR2 FQGNSA. The chain's CDR3 is CASSLGAGGWYEQYF. The DNA for the CDR3 is TGTGCCAGCAGCTTAGGCGCAGGGGGTTGGTACGAGCAGTACTTC. Combining the CDR3 with reference TRBV7-2 and TRBJ2-7 gives the whole variable domain GAGVSQSPSNKVTEKGKDVELRCDPISGHTALYWYRQSLGQGLEFLIYFQGNSAPDKSGLPSDRFSAERTGGSVSTLTIQRTQQEDSAVYLCASSLGAGGWYEQYFGPGTRLTVT.

This clonotype showed up just a few times. The rearrangement uses TRBV14 and TRBJ1-3; D remains unclear. The germline V and J ends were trimmed by 4 bases and 5 bases, with 12 bases remaining between them. This CDR3 contains 14 residues. Germline V gene lookup returns CDR1 SGHDN and CDR2 FVKESK. The CDR3 bases are TGTGCCAGCAGCCGGCCGGACCCCAGAAACACCATATATTTT. The encoded protein is CASSRPDPRNTIYF. Full variable domain (rest looked up from reference TRBV14 and TRBJ1-3): EAGVTQFPSHSVIEKGQTVTLRCDPISGHDNLYWYRRVMGKEIKFLLHFVKESKQDESGMPNNRFLAERTGGTYSTLKVQPAELEDSGVYFCASSRPDPRNTIYFGEGSWLTVV.

This clonotype was detected many times. V and J are TRBV6-1 and TRBJ1-6; 11 bases are shared with TRBD1. Germline V CDR1 and CDR2: MNHNS, SASEGT. The CDR3 extends over 14 amino acids. Trimming cost V 4 bases and J 7 bases; bases outside gene matches: 0. As DNA, the CDR3 is TGTGCCAGCAGTGGGACAGGGGGCAATTCACCCCTCCACTTT. Its translation: CASSGTGGNSPLHF.

This chain joins TRBV20-1 and TRBJ2-2; no clear D. Germline V gene sequence: CDR1 DFQATT, CDR2 SNEGSKA (reference sequence). There are 16 residues in the CDR3. The germline V and J ends were trimmed by 0 bases and 0 bases, with 11 bases remaining between them. CDR3 DNA sequence: TGCAGTGCTAGAGAGAAGGGCCTAGCGAACACCGGGGAGCTGTTTTTT. Translation: CSAREKGLANTGELFF.